These 5 T cell receptor beta chains were all obtained from the same sample, sequenced in a study of shared clonotypes between healthy human individuals. Here immunoSEQ multiplex PCR was the method, and the copy in TCRdb shows in-frame clones only, minus some. The sample holds about 2.4 million clones; 85% to 95% are singletons and the top ten take about 0.13%. The source material was naive CD4+ T cells sorted from blood. The sample's subset: CD45RA+ positively selected. The receptors were gathered from a man aged 18 to 29 in good health.

This clone has just one count. This CDR3 is also generated by other DNA sequences in the sample. The V and J genes are TRBV6-5 and TRBJ2-7; 10 positions match TRBD2. Germline lookup yields CDR1 MNHEY and CDR2 SVGAGI. This CDR3 has 14 residues. V lost 7 bases to trimming and J lost 2 bases; unmatched junction nucleotides: 5. CDR3 DNA sequence: TGTGCCAGCACTCGGACTAGCGGAGCCTACGAGCAGTACTTC. As protein: CASTRTSGAYEQYF.

V gene TRBV7-2 combines with J gene TRBJ1-3; no definite D call. The V gene lost 1 base and the J gene lost 6 bases, with 13 bases spanning the gap. The CDR3 has 15 amino acids. Germline V gene data show CDR1 as SGHTA and CDR2 as FQGNSA. The CDR3 spells CASSLDTIKSNTIYF. The CDR3 region has the DNA TGTGCCAGCAGCTTAGACACCATCAAGTCAAACACCATATATTTT.

CDR3 protein: CASNPTSGGNYEQYF. The CDR3 DNA follows: TGTGCCAGCAACCCAACTAGCGGGGGGAATTACGAGCAGTACTTC. V and J are TRBV6-1 and TRBJ2-7, with TRBD2 identical over 12 bases. J was trimmed by 4 bases and V by 7 bases; bases with no gene match: 8. CDR3 length: 15 amino acids. Germline V gene lookup returns CDR1 MNHNS and CDR2 SASEGT.

The V call is TRBV6-5, the J call TRBJ2-7, with 8 positions matching TRBD2. The CDR3 is 14 residues long. Per germline, CDR1 MNHEY and CDR2 SVGAGI. V lost 6 bases, J lost 10 bases, and 14 bases stayed unmatched. The CDR3 sequence is CASRPAGGLDFQYF. The CDR3 DNA reads TGTGCCAGCAGACCCGCGGGGGGCCTAGATTTTCAGTACTTC.

The chain employs TRBV5-1 and TRBJ2-2; 8 nucleotides align to TRBD2. V trimming: 4 bases; J trimming: 2 bases; junction bases outside the gene matches: 7. The germline V gene has CDR1 SGHRS and CDR2 YFSETQ. The CDR3 sequence is 16 residues long. In DNA form, the CDR3 reads TGCGCCAGCAGCAATGCGGGGGGCCCTAACACCGGGGAGCTGTTTTTT. Amino acid sequence: CASSNAGGPNTGELFF.